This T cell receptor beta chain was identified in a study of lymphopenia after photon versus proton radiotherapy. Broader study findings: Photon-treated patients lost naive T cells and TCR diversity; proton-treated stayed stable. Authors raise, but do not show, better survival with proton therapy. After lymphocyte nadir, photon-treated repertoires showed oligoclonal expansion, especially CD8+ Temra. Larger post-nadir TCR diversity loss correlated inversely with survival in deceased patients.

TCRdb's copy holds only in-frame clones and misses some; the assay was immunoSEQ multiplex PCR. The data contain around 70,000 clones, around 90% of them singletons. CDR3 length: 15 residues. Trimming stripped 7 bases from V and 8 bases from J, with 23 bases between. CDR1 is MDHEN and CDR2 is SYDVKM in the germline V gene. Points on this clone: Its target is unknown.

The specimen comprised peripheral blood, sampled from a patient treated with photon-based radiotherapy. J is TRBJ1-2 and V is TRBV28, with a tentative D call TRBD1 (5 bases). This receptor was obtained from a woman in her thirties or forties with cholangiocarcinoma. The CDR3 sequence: CASTLDRLPRGGYTF. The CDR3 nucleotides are TGTGCCAGCACCCTGGACCGACTACCCCGGGGGGGCTACACCTTC.